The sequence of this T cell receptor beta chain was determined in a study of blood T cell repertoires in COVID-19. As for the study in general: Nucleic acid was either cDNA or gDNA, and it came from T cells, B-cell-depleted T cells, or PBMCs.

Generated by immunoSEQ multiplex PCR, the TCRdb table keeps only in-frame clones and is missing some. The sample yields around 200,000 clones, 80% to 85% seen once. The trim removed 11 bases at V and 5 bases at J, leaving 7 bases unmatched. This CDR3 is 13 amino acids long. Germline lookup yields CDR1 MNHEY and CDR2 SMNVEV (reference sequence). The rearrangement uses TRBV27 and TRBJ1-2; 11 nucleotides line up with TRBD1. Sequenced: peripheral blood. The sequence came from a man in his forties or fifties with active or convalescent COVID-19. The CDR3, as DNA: TGTGCCGTCGGACAGGGGGCTTCGTATGGCTACACCTTC. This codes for CAVGQGASYGYTF.